A single sample gave rise to the 3 T cell receptor beta chains below, sequenced in a study of response to subunit inactivated influenza vaccine. TCRdb analysed the RT-PCR reads with MiXCR anew, one entry per CDR3 protein. This repertoire shows 550,000 to 600,000 distinct CDR3 sequences, 12% found once; its top ten account for about 10%. The specimen was PBMCs from blood, collected on the day of vaccination. All receptors come from a man between 45 and 60 years old who received an inactivated influenza vaccine.

The chain links TRBV20-1 to TRBJ2-1, with TRBD2 identical over 8 bases. Germline CDR1 reads DFQATT; CDR2 reads SNEGSKA (reference sequence). This CDR3 spans 16 amino acids. V gave up 0 bases and J gave up 8 bases; unmatched junction bases: 12. CDR3 sequence reads: CSARDVIAGPPHEQFF. The CDR3 DNA follows: TGCAGTGCTAGAGATGTAATAGCGGGACCCCCCCATGAGCAGTTCTTC.

This clonotype turned up a few times. V usage is TRBV4-3 and J usage is TRBJ2-7, with 9 nucleotides matching TRBD1. The CDR3 is 17 amino acids. Germline-derived CDR1 and CDR2 are LGHNA and YSLEER. V trimming: 0 bases; J trimming: 2 bases; junction bases outside the gene matches: 8. The CDR3 is CASSQEFWDRVTYEQYF. The CDR3 DNA sequence: TGCGCCAGCAGCCAAGAGTTTTGGGACAGGGTCACCTACGAGCAGTACTTC.

This clonotype showed up many times. V is TRBV10-3 and J is TRBJ2-7, with TRBD1 matching 9 bases. CDR3 size: 14 residues. Trimming took 11 bases from V and 5 from J; bases not matched to a gene: 13. Germline CDR1 ENHRY, CDR2 SYGVKD. DNA of the CDR3: TGTGCCGCCGGACAGGGGCCCGGGGGCAACGAGCAGTACTTC. This sequence encodes CAAGQGPGGNEQYF.